The 12 T cell receptor beta chains below all came from one sample that was sequenced in a study of T cell repertoires in cytomegalovirus infection (dated by TCRdb to between 2018 and 2021). What the treatment or condition label conveys for this sample: in vitro stimulation with specific CMV peptide epitopes to enrich CMV-specific T cells. Sequencing relied on an Illumina HiSeq 1500. The raw public data were reprocessed by TCRdb itself: fastp quality trimming at Q25, MiXCR clonotype calling, in-frame beta chains only. All rows with the same CDR3 protein become a single entry with the most common DNA and genes. For this sample there are hundreds of thousands of distinct CDR3 sequences; about 30% appear just once. The ten largest clones represent about 18% of the sample. These receptors lack a known antigen. The sequenced sample was cultured PBMCs, obtained from culture after CMV antigen stimulation. All receptors derive from a human donor in good health (CMV status not recorded). Some clones in this sample may be carry-over from other donors' samples.

CDR3 amino acids: CASTVQGTHTEAFF. DNA for the CDR3: TGTGCCAGCACCGTACAGGGGACTCACACTGAAGCTTTCTTT. This chain links TRBV12-3 or TRBV12-4 with TRBJ1-1; 7 bases map to TRBD1. The CDR3 is 14 amino acids. V lost 7 bases to trimming and J lost 3 bases; unmatched junction nucleotides: 8.

The table lists this clonotype with a few counts. The chain links TRBV15 to TRBJ2-2; D remains ambiguous. Germline V gene lookup returns CDR1 LNHNV and CDR2 YYDKDF (reference sequence). Trimming shortened V by 0 bases and J by 5 bases, and 7 bases separated the two germline ends. The CDR3 extends over 14 amino acids. The CDR3 DNA sequence: TGTGCCACCAGCAGAGATTCGAGGACCGGGGAGCTGTTTTTT. This encodes CATSRDSRTGELFF.

V gene TRBV4-1 combines with J gene TRBJ2-1; D not certain. The V and J ends lost 2 bases and 14 bases respectively, with 22 bases between them. The CDR3 has 15 residues. CDR1 MGHRA and CDR2 YSYEKL come from the germline V gene. CDR3 bases: TGCGCCAGCAGCCAACCTGCCCGAGGCCTCGTTCACAAGTTCTTC. Translated: CASSQPARGLVHKFF.

The V call is TRBV7-6, the J call TRBJ1-5; 7 nucleotides align to TRBD1. Trimming at V came to 5 bases and at J to 6 bases, leaving 10 bases not matched to a gene. The germline V gene has CDR1 SGHVS and CDR2 FNYEAQ. This CDR3 is built from 15 residues. CDR3 loop: CASSPRTGPGQPQHF. As DNA, the CDR3 is TGTGCCAGCAGCCCAAGGACAGGTCCAGGTCAGCCCCAGCATTTT.

This clonotype was detected many times. The CDR3 loop is CASSPLRAATEQYF. The CDR3 DNA follows: TGTGCCAGCAGCCCCCTGAGAGCCGCTACCGAGCAGTACTTC. The chain uses TRBV7-2 and TRBJ2-7; D unresolved. Germline lookup yields CDR1 SGHTA and CDR2 FQGNSA. There are 14 residues in the CDR3. The V gene lost 5 bases and the J gene lost 6 bases, with 17 bases spanning the gap.

This clonotype has more than one count but fewer than ten. The genes are TRBV7-6 and TRBJ2-3; D not resolved. Deletions cut 7 bases from V and 0 bases from J, with 11 bases between. The CDR3 is 14 amino acids. Germline assignment: CDR1 SGHVS and CDR2 FNYEAQ. In DNA, the CDR3 is TGTGCCAGCAAAACTCTTGGGAGCACAGATACGCAGTATTTT. Protein product: CASKTLGSTDTQYF.

The table lists this clonotype with a few counts. The J gene is TRBJ1-2, the V gene TRBV28; 8 bases map to TRBD1. V dropped 6 bases and J dropped 0; count of bases not matched to a gene: 12. Germline lookup yields CDR1 MDHEN and CDR2 SYDVKM. The CDR3 is made up of 17 amino acids. The CDR3 reads CASSPRTGPMANYGYTF. CDR3 in DNA: TGTGCCAGCAGCCCTCGGACAGGGCCCATGGCTAACTATGGCTACACCTTC.

This clonotype has more than one count but fewer than ten. The chain carries TRBV12-3 or TRBV12-4 and TRBJ1-2; tentatively, D is TRBD1 (5 bases). The CDR3 loop spans 14 amino acids. V was pared by 6 bases and J by 8 bases, with 19 bases between. Written as DNA, the CDR3 is TGTGCCAGCAGGTACACCGACAGCCTGGGCGGCTACACCTTC. Amino acid sequence: CASRYTDSLGGYTF.

This clonotype appeared a few times. The chain combines TRBV7-2 with TRBJ2-1, with 7 positions matching TRBD2. The CDR3 runs 14 residues. The V segment lost 4 bases and the J segment 1 base; nucleotides outside the gene matches: 1. Germline V gene lookup returns CDR1 SGHTA and CDR2 FQGNSA. In DNA form, the CDR3 reads TGTGCCAGCAGCTGGGGGGGTTCCTACAATGAGCAGTTCTTC. As protein: CASSWGGSYNEQFF.

J is TRBJ2-1 and V is TRBV20-1; possibly TRBD1 or TRBD2 for D (5 bases each). The V gene lost 0 bases and the J gene lost 2 bases, with 8 bases spanning the gap. This CDR3 contains 14 residues. The germline CDR1 and CDR2 sequences are DFQATT and SNEGSKA (reference sequence). In nucleotides, the CDR3 is TGCAGTGCTAGAGAAGGGACGACCTACAATGAGCAGTTCTTC. As protein: CSAREGTTYNEQFF.

The chain recombines TRBV6-2 or TRBV6-3 with TRBJ1-2; perhaps TRBD1 as D (5 bases). CDR1 is MNHEY, CDR2 SVGEGT, per germline. Trimming left V 2 bases short and J 4 bases short, with 11 bases between. This CDR3 has 14 amino acids. The CDR3 spells CASSYPKDSYGYTF. The CDR3 nucleotides are TGTGCCAGCAGTTACCCTAAAGACAGCTATGGCTACACCTTC.

The chain links TRBV18 to TRBJ1-1; perhaps TRBD1 as D (5 bases). V lost 5 bases and J 5 bases, leaving 12 bases between the germline ends. This CDR3 comprises 13 residues. CDR1 and CDR2 from the germline V gene are KGHSH and LQKENI. CDR3 sequence: CASSNWAGTEAFF. The CDR3 DNA sequence: TGTGCCAGCTCAAATTGGGCAGGGACTGAAGCTTTCTTT.